This passage covers 22 T cell receptor beta chains from one sample sequenced in a study of CD8+CD57+ T cells in acquired aplastic anemia. Profiling that covered TCR beta VDJ and CDR3 relied on genomic DNA as its template. MiXCR, applied by TCRdb to the reads, yields one record per CDR3 protein. This sample has around 33,000 distinct CDR3 sequences; more than 75% occur once, and the top ten carry under 25%. Sequenced input: sorted CD4+, CD8+, or CD8+CD57+ T cells (not recorded which) from PBMCs. The receptor set was obtained from a human donor in good health, serving as a control.

This clonotype was counted a single time. The genes are TRBV20-1 and TRBJ2-7; D tentatively fits TRBD1 or TRBD2 (5 bases each). Germline CDR1 DFQATT, CDR2 SNEGSKA (reference sequence). V lost 2 bases and J lost 0, with 11 bases in between. The CDR3 totals 14 residues. The CDR3 protein is CSARPGLPSYEQYF. CDR3 DNA: TGCAGTGCTAGACCGGGGCTCCCCTCCTACGAGCAGTACTTC.

The rearrangement joins TRBV5-1 to TRBJ2-7; 8 bases line up with TRBD2. Germline CDR1 SGHRS, CDR2 YFSETQ. The CDR3 is 15 residues long. The V and J ends lost 7 bases and 6 bases, in that order; junction bases with no gene match: 15. As DNA, the CDR3 is TGCGCCAGCCACCTAAGGAGCGGGAGTTTTGCCGAGCAGTACTTC. Its protein product is CASHLRSGSFAEQYF.

This clonotype came up many times. The chain employs TRBV7-6 and TRBJ2-1; TRBD1 matches at 9 bases. Germline V gives CDR1 SGHVS, CDR2 FNYEAQ. This CDR3 contains 14 residues. The J segment lost 4 bases and the V segment lost 8 bases, leaving 6 bases of the junction unmatched. CDR3 sequence reads: CASARGTGYNEQFF. CDR3 DNA sequence: TGTGCCAGCGCCCGGGGGACAGGGTACAATGAGCAGTTCTTC.

This rearrangement joins TRBV7-8 to TRBJ2-2, with unresolved D. The V gene lost 5 bases and the J gene lost 5 bases, with 6 bases spanning the gap. CDR3 size: 12 residues. The germline V gene encodes CDR1 SGHVS and CDR2 FQNEAQ. CDR3 protein: CASSPRTGELFF. The CDR3, as DNA: TGTGCCAGCAGCCCCCGAACCGGGGAGCTGTTTTTT.

The rearrangement joins TRBV19 to TRBJ1-2; 10 positions match TRBD1. Per germline, CDR1 LNHDA and CDR2 SQIVND (reference sequence). The CDR3 has 13 amino acids. Trimming took 6 bases from V and 9 from J; bases not matched to a gene: 7. CDR3 amino acids: CASRYRDRGRYTF. The CDR3 DNA reads as TGTGCCAGTAGATACCGGGACAGGGGCCGCTACACCTTC.

This clonotype has a single count. The chain recombines TRBV9 with TRBJ1-2; D possibly corresponds to TRBD1 (6 bases). The CDR3 spans 14 residues. The V end was cut by 2 bases, the J end by 2 bases, with 10 bases between. Germline lookup yields CDR1 SGDLS and CDR2 YYNGEE. For the CDR3, the DNA is TGTGCCAGCAGCGTTGAAGGGGGGAACTATGGCTACACCTTC. Residues: CASSVEGGNYGYTF.

This clonotype was recorded once. V is TRBV19 and J is TRBJ1-1; 7 bases align to TRBD1. Per germline, CDR1 LNHDA and CDR2 SQIVND (reference sequence). The trim removed 3 bases at V and 4 bases at J, leaving 5 bases unmatched. CDR3 length equals 14 residues. The CDR3 DNA reads TGTGCCAGTAGTATGACAGGGACCCTCACTGAAGCTTTCTTT. Residues: CASSMTGTLTEAFF.

This rearrangement joins TRBV20-1 to TRBJ2-7, with TRBD1 as a possible D gene (6 bases). The CDR3 consists of 13 residues. CDR1 is DFQATT and CDR2 is SNEGSKA in the germline V gene (reference sequence). Trimming removed 1 base from V and 7 bases from J, with 14 bases in between. The CDR3 region is CSARARNRAEQYF. DNA of the CDR3: TGCAGTGCTAGAGCGCGCAACAGGGCTGAGCAGTACTTC.

The chain recombines TRBV24-1 with TRBJ2-3; TRBD1 agrees at 8 bases. V lost 7 bases to trimming and J lost 4 bases; unmatched junction nucleotides: 3. The CDR3 length is 13 residues. Per the germline V gene, CDR1 is KGHDR and CDR2 is SFDVKD. This CDR3 is CATRDRVSDTQYF. As DNA, the CDR3 is TGTGCCACCAGGGACAGGGTCTCAGATACGCAGTATTTT.

The rearrangement links TRBV10-3 to TRBJ1-2; TRBD1 might be the D (5 bases). Germline V gives CDR1 ENHRY, CDR2 SYGVKD. Trimming shortened V by 10 bases and J by 4 bases, and 16 bases separated the two germline ends. CDR3 length: 13 amino acids. CDR3: CASRDPISYGYTF. In DNA, the CDR3 is TGTGCCAGCAGGGACCCCATTAGCTATGGCTACACCTTC.

The chain couples TRBV5-1 to TRBJ1-1; tentative D call: TRBD1 (6 bases). Trimming left V 2 bases short and J 2 bases short, with 13 bases between. The germline CDR1 and CDR2 sequences are SGHRS and YFSETQ. CDR3 size: 15 residues. As DNA, the CDR3 is TGCGCCAGCAGCTTCCCCAGGGGCGATAACACTGAAGCTTTCTTT. Its protein product is CASSFPRGDNTEAFF.

The genes are TRBV20-1 and TRBJ2-7; no definite D call. The CDR3 totals 13 residues. V was shortened by 2 bases and J by 0 bases, with 8 bases between the two germline ends. From germline, CDR1 is DFQATT and CDR2 SNEGSKA (reference sequence). The CDR3: CSARRTDSYEQYF. The CDR3 DNA is TGCAGTGCTAGACGGACCGACTCCTACGAGCAGTACTTC.

J is TRBJ1-2 and V is TRBV10-3; D is unclear. The CDR3 is made up of 12 amino acids. Trimming left V 2 bases short and J 5 bases short, with 6 bases between. CDR1 ENHRY and CDR2 SYGVKD come from the germline V gene. CDR3 residues: CAISEEVYGYTF. The DNA of the CDR3 is TGTGCCATCAGTGAGGAGGTTTATGGCTACACCTTC.

The J gene is TRBJ2-5, the V gene TRBV20-1; 16 bases are shared with TRBD2. The trim removed 3 bases at V and 5 bases at J, leaving 6 bases unmatched. The CDR3 is made up of 16 amino acids. Germline CDR1 reads DFQATT; CDR2 reads SNEGSKA (reference sequence). The CDR3 reads CSARGLAGGLGETQYF. The CDR3 bases are TGCAGTGCTAGGGGACTAGCGGGGGGGCTAGGGGAGACCCAGTACTTC.

The V and J genes are TRBV10-3 and TRBJ1-4; D possibly corresponds to TRBD1 (5 bases). The V end was cut by 6 bases, the J end by 6 bases, with 14 bases between. Germline CDR1 is ENHRY and CDR2 is SYGVKD. CDR3 size: 14 residues. CDR3 residues: CAIRGRGEDEKLFF. The CDR3 bases are TGTGCCATCAGGGGGCGCGGGGAGGATGAAAAACTGTTTTTT.

Written as DNA, the CDR3 is TGCAGCGTAAAAGCAACTAATGAAAAACTGTTTTTT. Its protein is CSVKATNEKLFF. The rearrangement uses TRBV29-1 and TRBJ1-4; no reliable D call. Germline lookup yields CDR1 SQVTM and CDR2 ANQGSEA. V was trimmed by 6 bases and J by 0 bases, leaving 5 bases between them. CDR3 length: 12 amino acids.

The rearrangement joins TRBV10-3 to TRBJ1-2; the D is unclear. Looked up from germline, CDR1 is ENHRY and CDR2 is SYGVKD. Trimming took 0 bases from V and 0 from J, leaving 2 bases between them. The CDR3 totals 13 residues. CDR3 nucleotides: TGTGCCATCAGTGAGTCCCCTAACTATGGCTACACCTTC. It translates to CAISESPNYGYTF.

This clonotype was picked up a small number of times. CDR3 coding DNA: TGCAGTGCTAGAGAACTAGCGGGGGCCCACGAGCAGTACTTC. Its protein product is CSARELAGAHEQYF. The chain has TRBV20-1 and TRBJ2-7; TRBD2 agrees at 11 bases. The V and J ends lost 0 bases and 5 bases, in that order; junction bases with no gene match: 3. Germline assignment: CDR1 DFQATT and CDR2 SNEGSKA (reference sequence). The CDR3 is 14 amino acids.

The chain uses TRBV7-6 and TRBJ1-3, with no clear D. Germline assignment: CDR1 SGHVS and CDR2 FNYEAQ. This CDR3 is 13 amino acids long. Trimming pared 8 bases from V and 1 base from J, leaving 9 bases between. The CDR3 nucleotides read TGTGCCAGCTTGACTGAGTCTGGAAACACCATATATTTT. Its translation is CASLTESGNTIYF.

This chain links TRBV7-9 with TRBJ2-5; no reliable D call. This CDR3 has 13 residues. Trimming pared 5 bases from V and 1 base from J, leaving 8 bases between. Per germline, CDR1 SEHNR and CDR2 FQNEAQ (reference sequence). CDR3: CASSENSQETQYF. CDR3 coding DNA: TGTGCCAGCAGCGAAAATAGCCAAGAGACCCAGTACTTC.

This clonotype was seen a single time. The J gene is TRBJ1-1, the V gene TRBV4-2; no firm D call. V shed 3 bases and J shed 4 bases, with 12 bases lying between them. CDR3 length: 14 amino acids. Germline CDR1 is LGHNA and CDR2 is YNFKEQ. The CDR3 bases are TGTGCCAGCAGCCACCGGTGGGGAAGCACTGAAGCTTTCTTT. This encodes CASSHRWGSTEAFF.

This sequence joins TRBV19 and TRBJ1-2; no firm D call. V gave up 3 bases and J gave up 6 bases, with 11 bases separating them. CDR3 length: 13 residues. CDR1 is LNHDA, CDR2 SQIVND, per germline (reference sequence). The CDR3 protein is CASSMPLWDGYTF. CDR3 bases: TGTGCCAGTAGTATGCCTCTCTGGGATGGCTACACCTTC.